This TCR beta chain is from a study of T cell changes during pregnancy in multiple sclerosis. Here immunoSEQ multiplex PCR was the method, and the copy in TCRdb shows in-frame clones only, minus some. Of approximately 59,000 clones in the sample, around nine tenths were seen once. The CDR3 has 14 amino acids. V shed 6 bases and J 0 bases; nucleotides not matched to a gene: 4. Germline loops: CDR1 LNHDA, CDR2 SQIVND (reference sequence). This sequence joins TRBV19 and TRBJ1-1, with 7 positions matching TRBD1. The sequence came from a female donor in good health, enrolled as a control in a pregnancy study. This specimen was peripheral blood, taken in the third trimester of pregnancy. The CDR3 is CASSKGALNTEAFF. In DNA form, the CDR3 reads TGTGCCAGTAGCAAGGGGGCATTGAACACTGAAGCTTTCTTT.